This T cell receptor beta chain was identified in a study of PD-1 blockade in classical Hodgkin lymphoma. Findings of the study overall: The authors excluded patients who started nivolumab under 1 year after ASCT.

The data were produced by immunoSEQ multiplex PCR, yet TCRdb's version contains in-frame clones alone and is incomplete. The sample shows some 100,000 clones, roughly 91% of them seen only once. Concerning this clone itself: Its antigen is currently unknown.

V was pared by 6 bases and J by 4 bases, with 5 bases between. There are 11 residues in the CDR3. In germline, CDR1 is MDHEN, CDR2 SYDVKM. The time point is: cycle 4 day 1 (C4D1), after five to seven weeks of nivolumab. Every one of the patients relapsed after autologous stem cell transplantation (brentuximab vedotin exposure was variable). Source: peripheral blood mononuclear cells (PBMCs), taken before the fourth cycle of nivolumab. The chain is built from TRBV28 and TRBJ2-3, with D unclear. This receptor was obtained from a human donor with classical Hodgkin lymphoma. The CDR3 sequence: CASRIADTQYF. The CDR3 coding sequence is TGTGCCAGCAGAATCGCAGATACGCAGTATTTT.